The next 3 T cell receptor beta chains were all read from a single sample in a study of spatial heterogeneity in lung cancer. Time point given: sample taken at primary tumor resection. Unsorted whole RNA from tumor, nontumor lung or frozen PBMC underwent sequencing. MiXCR, run by TCRdb on the 5' RACE reads, gives a single entry per CDR3 protein. Of around 24,000 distinct CDR3 sequences in the sample, roughly 7% were seen once. The sequenced sample was PBMCs, obtained at surgery. The receptors were sampled from a male donor with early-stage non-small cell lung cancer.

This clonotype was found many times. The V gene is TRBV11-1, the J gene TRBJ2-1; D uncertain. CDR1 and CDR2 (germline): SGHAT, FQDESV (reference sequence). This CDR3 has 12 residues. V lost 5 bases and J lost 10, with 12 bases in between. CDR3 sequence: CASSIGRAEQFF. In DNA form, the CDR3 reads TGTGCCAGCAGCATCGGACGTGCGGAGCAGTTCTTC.

This clonotype was seen ten or more times. This chain uses TRBV27 with TRBJ1-4; possible D gene TRBD1, 5 bases. This CDR3 has 15 amino acids. The germline V gene encodes CDR1 MNHEY and CDR2 SMNVEV (reference sequence). Trimming left V 6 bases short and J 8 bases short, with 19 bases between. Here the CDR3 reads CASSTMGEVREKLFF. CDR3 DNA: TGTGCCAGCAGCACAATGGGGGAAGTTCGCGAAAAACTGTTTTTT.

The rearrangement uses TRBV5-1 and TRBJ2-5; D gene uncertain. V lost 3 bases to trimming and J lost 1 base, with 7 bases between them. The CDR3 totals 13 residues. Germline V gene data show CDR1 as SGHRS and CDR2 as YFSETQ. The CDR3 DNA reads as TGCGCCAGCAGCTCCCTAGTCCAAGAGACCCAGTACTTC. Translation gives CASSSLVQETQYF.